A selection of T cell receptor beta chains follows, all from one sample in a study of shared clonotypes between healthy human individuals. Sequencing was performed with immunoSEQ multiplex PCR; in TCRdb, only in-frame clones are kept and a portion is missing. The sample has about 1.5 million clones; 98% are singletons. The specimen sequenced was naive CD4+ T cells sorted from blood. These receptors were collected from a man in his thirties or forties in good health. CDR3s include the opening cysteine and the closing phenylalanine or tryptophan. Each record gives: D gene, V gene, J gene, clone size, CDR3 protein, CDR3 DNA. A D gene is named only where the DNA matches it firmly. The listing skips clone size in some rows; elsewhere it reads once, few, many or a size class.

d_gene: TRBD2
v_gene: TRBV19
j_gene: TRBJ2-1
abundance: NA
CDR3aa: CASSPRTSGHNEQFF
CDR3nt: TGTGCCAGTAGTCCTCGGACTAGCGGACACAATGAGCAGTTCTTC

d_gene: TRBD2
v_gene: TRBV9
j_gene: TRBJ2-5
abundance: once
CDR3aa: CASSVGLAGGFQETQYF
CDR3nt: TGTGCCAGCAGCGTAGGTCTAGCGGGAGGGTTCCAAGAGACCCAGTACTTC

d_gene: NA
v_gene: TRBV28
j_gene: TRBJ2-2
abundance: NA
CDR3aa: CASDSYTGELFF
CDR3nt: TGTGCCAGCGACAGCTACACCGGGGAGCTGTTTTTT

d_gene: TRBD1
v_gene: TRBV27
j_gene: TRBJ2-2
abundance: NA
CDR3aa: CASSRQGRTGELFF
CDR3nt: TGTGCCAGCAGCCGACAGGGACGCACCGGGGAGCTGTTTTTT

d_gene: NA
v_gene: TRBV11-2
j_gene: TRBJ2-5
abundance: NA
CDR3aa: CASSVVLGVKRETQYF
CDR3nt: TGTGCCAGCAGCGTTGTATTAGGGGTTAAGCGAGAGACCCAGTACTTC

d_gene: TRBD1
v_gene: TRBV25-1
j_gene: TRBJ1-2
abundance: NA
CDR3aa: CASSGLQGRDGYTF
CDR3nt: TGTGCCAGCAGTGGGTTACAGGGGCGAGATGGCTACACCTTC

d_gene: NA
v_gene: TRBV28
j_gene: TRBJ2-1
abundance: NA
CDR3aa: CASSFDDEQFF
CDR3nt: TGTGCCAGCAGTTTTGACGATGAGCAGTTCTTC

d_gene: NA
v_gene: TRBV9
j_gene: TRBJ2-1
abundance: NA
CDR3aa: CASSVARGRRKFF
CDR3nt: TGTGCCAGCAGCGTAGCCCGGGGGCGTAGGAAGTTCTTC

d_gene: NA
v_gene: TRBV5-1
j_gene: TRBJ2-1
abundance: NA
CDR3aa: CASSLVTGARYNEQFF
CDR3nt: TGCGCCAGCAGCTTGGTTACGGGAGCTCGTTACAATGAGCAGTTCTTC

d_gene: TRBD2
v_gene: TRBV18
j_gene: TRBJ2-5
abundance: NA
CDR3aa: CASSPLPAGGDETQYF
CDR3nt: TGTGCCAGCTCACCACTTCCAGCGGGAGGAGATGAGACCCAGTACTTC

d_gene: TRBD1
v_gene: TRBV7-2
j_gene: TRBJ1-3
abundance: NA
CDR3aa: CASSPMITGAGNTIYF
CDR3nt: TGTGCCAGCAGCCCTATGATCACAGGGGCTGGAAACACCATATATTTT

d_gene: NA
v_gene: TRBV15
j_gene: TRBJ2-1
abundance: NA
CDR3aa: CATSRGQNIYNEQFF
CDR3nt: TGTGCCACCAGCAGAGGTCAGAATATCTACAATGAGCAGTTCTTC

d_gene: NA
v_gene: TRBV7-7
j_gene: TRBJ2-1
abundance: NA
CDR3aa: CASSLYQTSDNEQFF
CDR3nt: TGTGCCAGCAGCTTATACCAGACTTCAGACAATGAGCAGTTCTTC

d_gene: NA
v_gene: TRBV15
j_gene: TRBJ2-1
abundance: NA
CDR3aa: CATSRARYNEQFF
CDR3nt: TGTGCCACCAGCAGAGCACGGTACAATGAGCAGTTCTTC

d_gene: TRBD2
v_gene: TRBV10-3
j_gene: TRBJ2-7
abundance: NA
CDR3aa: CAISESRTSGTREQYF
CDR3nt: TGTGCCATCAGTGAATCCCGGACTAGCGGGACCCGCGAGCAGTACTTC

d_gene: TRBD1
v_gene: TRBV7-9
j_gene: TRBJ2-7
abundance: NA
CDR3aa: CASSETGTGWYEQYF
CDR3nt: TGTGCCAGCAGCGAAACCGGGACAGGTTGGTACGAGCAGTACTTC

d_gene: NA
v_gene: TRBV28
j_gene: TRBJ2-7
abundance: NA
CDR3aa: CASSLWAAYEQYF
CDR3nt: TGTGCCAGCAGTTTATGGGCAGCCTACGAGCAGTACTTC

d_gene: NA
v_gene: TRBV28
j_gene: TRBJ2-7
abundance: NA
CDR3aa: CASRESGTIGYEQYF
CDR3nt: TGTGCCAGCAGGGAAAGCGGGACAATTGGGTACGAGCAGTACTTC

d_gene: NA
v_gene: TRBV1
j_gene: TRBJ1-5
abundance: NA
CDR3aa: CTSSQDSSGQPQHF
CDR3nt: TGCACCAGCAGCCAAGACAGTAGCGGACAGCCCCAGCATTTT

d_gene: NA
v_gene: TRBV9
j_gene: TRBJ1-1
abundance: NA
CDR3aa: CASSPQTGMNTEAFF
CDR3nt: TGTGCCAGCAGCCCGCAGACAGGTATGAACACTGAAGCTTTCTTT

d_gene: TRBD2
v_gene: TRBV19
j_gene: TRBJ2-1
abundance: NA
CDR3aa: CASSAGTTEFF
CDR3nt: TGTGCCAGTAGTGCCGGGACTACCGAGTTCTTC

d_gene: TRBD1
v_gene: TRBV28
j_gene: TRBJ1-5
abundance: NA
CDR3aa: CASSSGAGGFSNQPQHF
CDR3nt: TGTGCCAGCAGTTCAGGGGCAGGGGGATTTAGCAATCAGCCCCAGCATTTT

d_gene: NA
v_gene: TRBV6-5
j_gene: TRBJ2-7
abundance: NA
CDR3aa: CASSYSGGGTYEQYF
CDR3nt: TGTGCCAGCAGTTACTCAGGGGGAGGGACCTACGAGCAGTACTTC

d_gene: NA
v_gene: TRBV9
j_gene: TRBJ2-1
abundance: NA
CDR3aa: CASSVNNEQFF
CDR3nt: TGTGCCAGCAGCGTGAACAATGAGCAGTTCTTC

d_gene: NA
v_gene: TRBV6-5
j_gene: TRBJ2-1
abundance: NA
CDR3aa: CASSHPSGEQFF
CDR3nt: TGTGCCAGCAGTCACCCTAGTGGGGAGCAGTTCTTC

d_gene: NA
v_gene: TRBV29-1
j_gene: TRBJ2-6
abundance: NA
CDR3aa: CSVVGTGANVLTF
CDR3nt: TGCAGCGTTGTGGGAACTGGGGCCAACGTCCTGACTTTC

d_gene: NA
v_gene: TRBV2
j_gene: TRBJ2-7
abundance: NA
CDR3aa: CASSGGSSPYEQYF
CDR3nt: TGTGCCAGCAGTGGAGGGTCTTCACCTTACGAGCAGTACTTC

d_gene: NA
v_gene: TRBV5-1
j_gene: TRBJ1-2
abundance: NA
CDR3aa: CASSSDYGYTF
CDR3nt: TGCGCCAGCAGCTCGGACTATGGCTACACCTTC

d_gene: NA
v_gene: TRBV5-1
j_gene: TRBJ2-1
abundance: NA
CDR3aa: CASSLIPARDNEQFF
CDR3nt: TGCGCCAGCAGCTTGATCCCAGCGAGAGACAATGAGCAGTTCTTC

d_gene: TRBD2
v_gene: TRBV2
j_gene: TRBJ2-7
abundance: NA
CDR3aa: CASTQTSGTDYEQYF
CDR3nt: TGTGCCAGCACCCAAACTAGCGGAACCGACTACGAGCAGTACTTC

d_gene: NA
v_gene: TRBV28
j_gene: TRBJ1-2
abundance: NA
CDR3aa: CASRTLQGNYGYTF
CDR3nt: TGTGCCAGCAGAACCTTACAGGGAAACTATGGCTACACCTTC

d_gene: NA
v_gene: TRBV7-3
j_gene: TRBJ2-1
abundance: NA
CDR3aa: CASSFGADNEQFF
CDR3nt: TGTGCCAGCAGCTTCGGTGCTGACAATGAGCAGTTCTTC

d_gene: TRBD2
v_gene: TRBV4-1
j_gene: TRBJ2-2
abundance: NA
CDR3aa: CASSQVYTAGNTGELFF
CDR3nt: TGCGCCAGCAGCCAAGTGTATACAGCGGGAAATACCGGGGAGCTGTTTTTT

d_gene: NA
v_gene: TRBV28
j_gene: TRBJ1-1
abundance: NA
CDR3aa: CASSFVRRNTEAFF
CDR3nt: TGTGCCAGCAGTTTCGTCAGGAGGAACACTGAAGCTTTCTTT

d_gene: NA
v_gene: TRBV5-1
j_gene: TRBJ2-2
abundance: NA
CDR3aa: CASSLQGNGELFF
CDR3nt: TGCGCCAGCAGCTTACAGGGCAACGGGGAGCTGTTTTTT

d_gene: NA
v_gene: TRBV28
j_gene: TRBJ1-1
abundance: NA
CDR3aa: CASSPLGLMNTEAFF
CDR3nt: TGTGCCAGCAGTCCCCTTGGCTTGATGAACACTGAAGCTTTCTTT

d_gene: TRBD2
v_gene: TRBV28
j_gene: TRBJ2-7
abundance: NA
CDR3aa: CASSPSGRGPYEQYF
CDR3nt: TGTGCCAGCAGCCCCAGCGGGAGGGGTCCCTACGAGCAGTACTTC

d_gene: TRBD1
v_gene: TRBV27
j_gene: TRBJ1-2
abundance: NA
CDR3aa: CASSLKGGAGYTF
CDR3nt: TGTGCCAGCAGTTTGAAAGGGGGCGCCGGCTACACCTTC

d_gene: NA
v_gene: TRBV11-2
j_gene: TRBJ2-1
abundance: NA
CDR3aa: CASSLEYEQFF
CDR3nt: TGTGCCAGCAGCTTAGAATATGAGCAGTTCTTC

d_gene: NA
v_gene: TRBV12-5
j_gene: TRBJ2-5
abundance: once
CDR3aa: CASGFIGEQETQYF
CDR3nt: TGTGCTAGTGGTTTTATCGGTGAGCAAGAGACCCAGTACTTC

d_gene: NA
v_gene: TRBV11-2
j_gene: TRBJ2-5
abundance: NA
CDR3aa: CASSLGLRGKETQYF
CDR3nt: TGTGCCAGCAGCTTAGGATTGCGGGGAAAAGAGACCCAGTACTTC

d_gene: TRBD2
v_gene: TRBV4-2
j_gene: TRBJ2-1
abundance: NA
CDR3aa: CASSQDFDGLAGRNEQFF
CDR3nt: TGTGCCAGCAGCCAAGATTTCGACGGACTAGCGGGACGGAATGAGCAGTTCTTC

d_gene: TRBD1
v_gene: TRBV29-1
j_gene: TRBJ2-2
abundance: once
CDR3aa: CSVGTGYTGELFF
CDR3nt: TGCAGCGTTGGGACAGGGTATACCGGGGAGCTGTTTTTT

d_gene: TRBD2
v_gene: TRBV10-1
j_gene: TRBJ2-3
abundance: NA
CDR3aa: CASSESELAGYTDTQYF
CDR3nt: TGCGCCAGCAGTGAGTCGGAACTAGCGGGATACACAGATACGCAGTATTTT

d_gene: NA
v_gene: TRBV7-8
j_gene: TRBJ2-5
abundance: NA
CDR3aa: CASKNSGGETQYF
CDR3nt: TGTGCCAGCAAGAATTCAGGGGGGGAGACCCAGTACTTC

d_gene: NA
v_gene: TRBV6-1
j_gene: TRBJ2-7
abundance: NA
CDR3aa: CASSVLYEQYF
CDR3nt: TGTGCCAGCAGTGTTTTATACGAGCAGTACTTC

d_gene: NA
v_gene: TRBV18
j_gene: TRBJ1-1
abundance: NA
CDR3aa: CASSPNRDTEAFF
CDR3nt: TGTGCCAGCTCACCTAACAGGGACACTGAAGCTTTCTTT

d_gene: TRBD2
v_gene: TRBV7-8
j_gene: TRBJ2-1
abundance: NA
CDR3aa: CASSRAGGPYNEQFF
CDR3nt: TGTGCCAGCAGCAGAGCGGGAGGGCCCTACAATGAGCAGTTCTTC

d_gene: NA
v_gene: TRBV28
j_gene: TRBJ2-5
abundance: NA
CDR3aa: CASSLLSRPGDSETQYF
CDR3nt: TGTGCCAGCAGTCTCCTATCCCGTCCCGGAGATTCAGAGACCCAGTACTTC

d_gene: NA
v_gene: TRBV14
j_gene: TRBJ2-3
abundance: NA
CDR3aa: CASSPVGGFTDTQYF
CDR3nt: TGTGCCAGCAGCCCCGTAGGCGGATTCACAGATACGCAGTATTTT

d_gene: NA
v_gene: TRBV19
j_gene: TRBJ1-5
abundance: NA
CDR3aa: CASSALRMTANQPQHF
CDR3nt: TGTGCCAGTAGTGCATTAAGAATGACCGCCAATCAGCCCCAGCATTTT

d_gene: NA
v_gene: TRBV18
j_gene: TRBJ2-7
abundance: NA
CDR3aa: CASSPSDGEQYF
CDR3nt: TGTGCCAGCTCACCCTCGGACGGCGAGCAGTACTTC

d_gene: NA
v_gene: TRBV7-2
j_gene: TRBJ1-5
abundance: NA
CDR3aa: CASSLGSGVGNQPQHF
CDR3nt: TGTGCCAGCAGCTTAGGCTCGGGAGTGGGCAATCAGCCCCAGCATTTT

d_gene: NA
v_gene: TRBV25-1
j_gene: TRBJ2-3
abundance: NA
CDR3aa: CASSELGNTDTQYF
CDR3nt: TGTGCCAGCAGTGAACTCGGGAACACAGATACGCAGTATTTT

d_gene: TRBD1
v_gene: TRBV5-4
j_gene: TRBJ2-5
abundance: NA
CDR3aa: CASNFGGARTGGETQYF
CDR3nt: TGTGCCAGCAACTTTGGGGGGGCGAGGACAGGGGGAGAGACCCAGTACTTC

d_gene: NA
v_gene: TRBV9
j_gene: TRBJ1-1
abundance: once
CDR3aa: CASSPHAGISEAFF
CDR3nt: TGTGCCAGCAGCCCCCACGCCGGTATAAGTGAAGCTTTCTTT

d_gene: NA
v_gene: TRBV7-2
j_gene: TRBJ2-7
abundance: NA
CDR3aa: CASSPPGSYEQYF
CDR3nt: TGTGCCAGCAGCCCCCCCGGATCCTACGAGCAGTACTTC

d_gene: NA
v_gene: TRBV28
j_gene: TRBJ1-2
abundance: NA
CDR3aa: CASSLGGLYGYTF
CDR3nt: TGTGCCAGCAGCTTAGGGGGGCTCTATGGCTACACCTTC

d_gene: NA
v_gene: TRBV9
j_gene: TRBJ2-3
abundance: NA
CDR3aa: CASSVGEEIHTDTQYF
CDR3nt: TGTGCCAGCAGCGTAGGAGAGGAGATTCACACAGATACGCAGTATTTT